The 21 T cell receptor beta chains given below trace back to one sample, sequenced in a study of T cell repertoires in cytomegalovirus infection. For these receptors, no antigen is known. MiXCR was run by TCRdb on the reads, yielding one entry per CDR3 protein. Of 80,000 or so distinct CDR3 sequences detected, roughly 25% appear once; the ten largest clones hold about half. Source: CD8+ T cells from cultured PBMCs, taken from culture after CMV antigen stimulation. The receptors were sampled from a human donor in good health (CMV status not recorded). Some clones in this sample may be carry-over from other donors' samples.

The chain links TRBV27 to TRBJ2-3, with D tentatively TRBD1 or TRBD2 (5 bases each). Germline V gene sequence: CDR1 MNHEY, CDR2 SMNVEV (reference sequence). Between the trimmed V and J ends, which lost 2 bases and 3 bases, there was a span of 9 bases. This CDR3 contains 14 residues. The CDR3 nucleotides read TGTGCCAGCAGTTTAGGGGGTTTGACAGATACGCAGTATTTT. It is translated as CASSLGGLTDTQYF.

The chain combines TRBV12-3 or TRBV12-4 with TRBJ2-7; 7 nucleotides match TRBD2. V shed 8 bases, J shed 2 bases, and the junction held 6 bases outside the gene matches. CDR3 size: 13 residues. CDR3 nucleotides: TGTGCCAGCGGGGAGGGCGCAGCCTACGAGCAGTACTTC. Translation gives CASGEGAAYEQYF.

The chain carries TRBV5-1 and TRBJ1-1; D might be TRBD1 (6 bases). The V and J ends lost 0 bases and 0 bases respectively, with 12 bases between them. Germline V gene sequence: CDR1 SGHRS, CDR2 YFSETQ. The CDR3 has 16 residues. Here the CDR3 reads CASSLEGHLMNTEAFF. For the CDR3, the DNA is TGCGCCAGCAGCTTGGAGGGACATCTTATGAACACTGAAGCTTTCTTT. Variable domain in full (rest from reference TRBV5-1 and TRBJ1-1): KAGVTQTPRYLIKTRGQQVTLSCSPISGHRSVSWYQQTPGQGLQFLFEYFSETQRNKGNFPGRFSGRQFSNSRSEMNVSTLELGDSALYLCASSLEGHLMNTEAFFGQGTRLTVV.

This clonotype was found a few times. The CDR3 bases are TGTGCCAGCAGCTTAAGAGGGGAAACCTACAATGAGCAGTTCTTC. This gives the protein CASSLRGETYNEQFF. The rearrangement joins TRBV7-2 to TRBJ2-1, with D perhaps given as TRBD1 or TRBD2 (5 bases each). Germline values: CDR1 SGHTA, CDR2 FQGNSA. The CDR3 is 15 residues long. V shed 2 bases and J shed 2 bases, with 10 bases lying between them.

As for this clonotype: Just one base apart from a much larger clone, this may be a read error. This sequence joins TRBV7-6 and TRBJ2-7; possibly TRBD1 for D (6 bases). This CDR3 region has 12 residues. Germline values: CDR1 SGHVS, CDR2 FNYEAQ. This CDR3 reads CASSLRGSEQCF. CDR3 nucleotides: TGTGCCAGCAGCTTAAGGGGGAGTGAGCAGTGCTTC.

As to this clonotype: One end of the junction varies from germline; a read error may be responsible. The rearrangement uses TRBV7-6 and TRBJ1-1; D is uncertain. The CDR3 spans 15 residues. Germline CDR1 reads SGHVS; CDR2 reads FNYEAQ. In DNA, the CDR3 is TGTGCTAGCAGCACCTCTCAGAGCATGAACACTGAAGCTTTCTTT. This translates into CASSTSQSMNTEAFF. The full variable domain, with the rest looked up from reference TRBV7-6 and TRBJ1-1, is GAGVSQSPRYKVTKRGQDVALRCDPISGHVSLYWYRQALGQGPEFLTYFNYEAQQDKSGLPNDRFSAERPEGSISTLTIQRTEQRDSAMYRCASSTSQSMNTEAFFGQGTRLTVV.

In this sample, this clonotype is medium-sized (0.01 to 0.1%). CDR3 amino acids: CASSLSGTSDPSDEQYF. The CDR3 coding sequence is TGTGCCAGCAGTTTATCGGGGACTAGCGACCCGAGCGACGAGCAGTACTTC. The J gene is TRBJ2-7, the V gene TRBV27, with TRBD2 matching 10 bases. CDR3 length: 17 amino acids. The V gene's germline CDR1 is MNHEY and CDR2 SMNVEV (reference sequence). J lost 5 bases, V lost 0 bases, and 10 bases had no gene match.

The chain combines TRBV6-2 or TRBV6-3 with TRBJ2-3; no definite D call. CDR1 is MNHEY and CDR2 is SVGEGT in the germline V gene. V was cut by 0 bases and J by 2 bases, with 9 bases left in between. This CDR3 has 15 residues. This chain's CDR3 is CASSYSASDTDTQYF. CDR3 coding DNA: TGTGCCAGCAGTTACTCGGCTAGTGACACAGATACGCAGTATTTT.

This clonotype appeared many times. The chain couples TRBV7-9 to TRBJ2-7, with TRBD1 matching 7 bases. CDR1 is SEHNR and CDR2 is FQNEAQ in the germline V gene (reference sequence). This CDR3 contains 19 residues. J gave up 2 bases and V 7 bases, and 23 bases lay outside the gene matches. This CDR3 is CASMDLYAPRTGNTYEQYF. CDR3 nucleotides: TGTGCCAGCATGGACCTTTACGCCCCCCGGACAGGAAATACCTACGAGCAGTACTTC.

The rearrangement links TRBV15 to TRBJ1-5, with D hard to call. Germline V gene data show CDR1 as LNHNV and CDR2 as YYDKDF (reference sequence). V shed 1 base and J shed 7 bases, with 14 bases lying between them. The CDR3 runs to 15 residues. The CDR3 bases are TGTGCCACCAGCAGAGTGCGGGCAGACAAACAGCCCCAGCATTTT. Protein product: CATSRVRADKQPQHF.

The chain recombines TRBV7-9 with TRBJ2-7; D is perhaps TRBD1 (6 bases). The CDR3 loop spans 13 amino acids. The germline V and J ends were trimmed by 6 bases and 3 bases, with 12 bases remaining between them. Germline assignment: CDR1 SEHNR and CDR2 FQNEAQ (reference sequence). CDR3: CASSSPTGYEQYF. CDR3 nucleotide sequence: TGTGCCAGCAGTTCGCCGACAGGCTACGAGCAGTACTTC.

This clonotype was picked up many times. This chain connects TRBV7-9 to TRBJ2-7; D unclear. The CDR3 spans 13 residues. V lost 1 base, J lost 4 bases, and 8 bases lay in between. Germline CDR1 is SEHNR and CDR2 is FQNEAQ (reference sequence). The CDR3 loop reads CASSLVPLYEQYF. CDR3 DNA: TGTGCCAGCAGCTTAGTTCCCCTATACGAGCAGTACTTC.

The J gene is TRBJ2-7, the V gene TRBV29-1; D ambiguous. V was trimmed by 0 bases and J by 2 bases, leaving 11 bases between them. Germline values: CDR1 SQVTM, CDR2 ANQGSEA. This CDR3 spans 14 amino acids. The CDR3 spells CSVEEGPRPYEQYF. In DNA form, the CDR3 reads TGCAGCGTTGAAGAAGGTCCTCGGCCCTACGAGCAGTACTTC.

CDR3 DNA: TGCGCCAGCATCAGATTGAACTATGAGCAGTTCTTC. This gives the protein CASIRLNYEQFF. The V gene is TRBV4-3, the J gene TRBJ2-1, with unresolved D. V was pared by 7 bases and J by 8 bases, with 12 bases between. Germline CDR1 and CDR2: LGHNA and YSLEER. There are 12 residues in the CDR3.

This clonotype was picked up a small number of times. This sequence joins TRBV12-3 or TRBV12-4 and TRBJ1-1; D gene uncertain. V shed 3 bases and J shed 5 bases, with 16 bases lying between them. This CDR3 has 15 residues. CDR3 bases: TGTGCCAGCAGTTTTCCGCGACGTTTGGGGACTGAAGCTTTCTTT. Translating it yields CASSFPRRLGTEAFF.

The chain uses TRBV11-2 and TRBJ2-1; TRBD2 aligns across 10 bases. CDR1 and CDR2 from the germline V gene are SGHAT and FQNNGV. V trimming: 5 bases; J trimming: 6 bases; junction bases outside the gene matches: 13. The CDR3 consists of 17 residues. The CDR3 loop reads CASSPPPLAGAPNEQFF. CDR3 DNA sequence: TGTGCCAGCAGCCCGCCACCCCTAGCGGGGGCCCCCAATGAGCAGTTCTTC.

This clonotype was counted at least ten times. The chain uses TRBV12-3 or TRBV12-4 and TRBJ1-2; TRBD1 might be the D (5 bases). This CDR3 is 13 amino acids long. Trimming cost V 2 bases and J 4 bases, with 8 bases left between them. CDR3 sequence: CASSLKTVYGYTF. In nucleotides, the CDR3 is TGTGCCAGCAGTTTAAAGACAGTCTATGGCTACACCTTC.

This clonotype was detected a few times. The chain is built from TRBV4-3 and TRBJ1-1; D gene unclear. From germline, CDR1 is LGHNA and CDR2 YSLEER. V was cut by 5 bases and J by 0 bases, with 7 bases left in between. The CDR3 sequence is 13 residues long. The CDR3 loop reads CASSSELNTEAFF. DNA for the CDR3: TGCGCCAGCAGCTCGGAATTGAACACTGAAGCTTTCTTT.

This clonotype was counted at least ten times. The chain couples TRBV7-2 to TRBJ2-7; 11 nucleotides agree with TRBD1. The CDR3 is made up of 15 amino acids. Germline values: CDR1 SGHTA, CDR2 FQGNSA. The ends lost 5 bases at V and 2 bases at J; junction bases unmatched: 5. CDR3 loop: CASSPVGQGAYEQYF. In nucleotides, the CDR3 is TGTGCCAGCAGCCCAGTGGGACAGGGGGCCTACGAGCAGTACTTC.

The chain employs TRBV5-1 and TRBJ1-2; D unresolved. CDR1 SGHRS and CDR2 YFSETQ come from the germline V gene. The ends were cut back, 0 bases at V and 7 bases at J, with 13 bases in the middle. The CDR3 is 14 residues long. CDR3 region: CASSLGGGSSGYTF. The DNA of the CDR3 is TGCGCCAGCAGCTTGGGGGGAGGCTCTAGTGGCTACACCTTC.

There are a few counts of this clonotype. V and J are TRBV2 and TRBJ2-1; 13 bases fit TRBD2. J was trimmed by 3 bases and V by 3 bases; bases with no gene match: 5. CDR1 is SNHLY and CDR2 is FYNNEI in the germline V gene. CDR3 length: 17 amino acids. The CDR3 DNA reads as TGTGCCAGCAGTGATACTAGCGGGAGGGTTGGCTACAATGAGCAGTTCTTC. Its translation is CASSDTSGRVGYNEQFF.